This T cell receptor (beta chain) was obtained from a study of T-cell reconstitution after alpha-beta-depleted transplantation in children. CDR1 MDHEN and CDR2 SYDVKM come from the germline V gene. The CDR3 loop spans 14 amino acids. V dropped 6 bases and J dropped 3 bases, with 15 bases sitting between them. General study points: T-cell counts and diversity were attributed mostly to newly produced T cells one year after transplant. Diversity of TCRbeta at day 60 was high in some patients, arising from surviving recipient T cells and thymic progenitors. Reported findings indicate that, about two months after transplant, alpha-beta T cells came from several hundred expanded clones, which were derived from non-depleted graft cells.

About this clonotype: Its antigen remains unknown.

Unique molecular identifiers were used in preparing the TCRbeta library. TCRdb fed the PCR reads into MiXCR, producing one record per CDR3 protein. Among fewer than 700,000 distinct CDR3 sequences listed, under 15% were seen once. The J gene is TRBJ2-7, the V gene TRBV28; the D gene is possibly TRBD1 (5 bases). The starting material was PBMCs, mostly from graft donor cells, obtained 360 days after TCRalphabeta/CD19-depleted stem cell transplant. The receptor was derived from a male patient aged 10-17 years who had a stem cell transplant for acute myeloid leukemia, so the T cells may come from the graft donor. This CDR3 is CASSPFRALYEQYF. CDR3 nucleotide sequence: TGTGCCAGCAGCCCCTTCAGGGCCCTCTACGAGCAGTACTTC.